A selection of T cell receptor beta chains follows, all from one sample in a study of long-term antiretroviral therapy in people with HIV. TCRdb keeps only in-frame clones here, not all; method: immunoSEQ multiplex PCR. The sample carries about 11,000 clones, less than 80% recorded once. The specimen was unsorted PBMCs, collected at the start of antiretroviral therapy, before treatment. These receptors were collected from a man aged 30 to 45 with HIV. Each CDR3 is given with its conserved first and last residue. Each record gives: clone size, J gene, D gene, V gene, CDR3 DNA, CDR3 protein. D genes are given only for firm matches. The size entry is marked missing in some rows and otherwise reads once, few, many or a size class.

>.|TRBJ1-2|.|TRBV5-5
TGTGCCAGCAGCACAGGACAGCCTTGGAGGGGCTACACCTTC
CASSTGQPWRGYTF
>once|TRBJ2-5|TRBD2|TRBV5-1
TGCGCCAGCAGCCGATCTAGCGGGGGGACACGGGAGACCCAGTACTTC
CASSRSSGGTRETQYF
>medium-sized|TRBJ2-1|TRBD2|TRBV2
TGTGCCAGCAGTGACCCCGGGACTAGCGGGGGGGGCTCCTACAATGAGCAGTTCTTC
CASSDPGTSGGGSYNEQFF
>.|TRBJ1-1|.|TRBV5-1
TGCGCCAGCAGCTCGTTACAGGGAGTAGACACTGAAGCTTTCTTT
CASSSLQGVDTEAFF
>.|TRBJ2-7|TRBD2|TRBV7-7
TGTGCCAGCAGCCCGTCGACTAGCGGTGCCTACGAGCAGTACTTC
CASSPSTSGAYEQYF
>few|TRBJ1-4|.|TRBV6-5
TGTGCCAGCAGCCTCAGTCAGGGTAGTAATGAAAAACTGTTTTTT
CASSLSQGSNEKLFF
>few|TRBJ1-5|.|TRBV10-3
TGTGCCATCAGAGACAGGAAAGATCAGCCCCAGCATTTT
CAIRDRKDQPQHF
>.|TRBJ2-1|.|TRBV13
TGTGCCAGCAGCTCGGGTCTCAATGAGCAGTTCTTC
CASSSGLNEQFF
>.|TRBJ2-1|TRBD1|TRBV10-3
TGTGCCATCAGTGGGGACAGGTCAACCTACAATGAGCAGTTCTTC
CAISGDRSTYNEQFF
>.|TRBJ1-3|TRBD1|TRBV15
TGTGCCACCAGCAGAACCCCGGGACAGATCTCTGGAAACACCATATATTTT
CATSRTPGQISGNTIYF
>once|TRBJ2-7|.|TRBV19
TGTGCCAGCAGGGGACCCCAGGCCGGCTCCTACGAGCAGTACTTC
CASRGPQAGSYEQYF
>.|TRBJ2-1|TRBD2|TRBV7-3
TGTGCCAGCAGCTTTACCGGACTAGCGGTAACCAATGAGCAGTTCTTC
CASSFTGLAVTNEQFF
>.|TRBJ2-7|TRBD2|TRBV2
TGTGCCAGCAGTGAGATACCGGGACTAGCGGGAGGCGAGCAGTACTTC
CASSEIPGLAGGEQYF
>.|TRBJ2-1|.|TRBV27
TGTGCCAGCAGTCCCGGGACAACCTACAATGAGCAGTTCTTC
CASSPGTTYNEQFF
>.|TRBJ2-5|.|TRBV7-9
TGTGCCAGCAGCTTACAGGGACCAGCAGAGACCCAGTACTTC
CASSLQGPAETQYF
>.|TRBJ2-1|TRBD1|TRBV9
TGTGCCAGCAGCGTAGCCCCAACGGACAGGGCCAACGGTGAGCAGTTCTTC
CASSVAPTDRANGEQFF
>medium-sized|TRBJ2-1|.|TRBV6-4
TGTGCCAGCAGTGTTGTGGCGGGAACCTACAATGAGCAGTTCTTC
CASSVVAGTYNEQFF
>.|TRBJ2-1|TRBD2|TRBV18
TGTGCCAGCTCTCCACCAACTAGCGGGGGGACGGACGGTGAGCAGTTCTTC
CASSPPTSGGTDGEQFF
>.|TRBJ2-5|TRBD2|TRBV25-1
TGTGCCAGCAGTGAGGGGGGGAGCCTCCAAGAGACCCAGTACTTC
CASSEGGSLQETQYF
>.|TRBJ1-4|.|TRBV2
TGTGCCAGCAGTGGTATAGGTAATAATGAAAAACTGTTTTTT
CASSGIGNNEKLFF
>.|TRBJ1-1|TRBD1|TRBV7-9
TGTGCCACCGCGACAGGGGATGACACTGAAGCTTTCTTT
CATATGDDTEAFF
>once|TRBJ2-7|.|TRBV25-1
TGTGCCAGCCGCCCCCTTGAATCGAGGGAGCAGTACTTC
CASRPLESREQYF
>once|TRBJ1-4|.|TRBV5-6
TGTGCCAGCAGCTTGGGGTTGGGGGGGCGCGGTGAAAAACTGTTTTTT
CASSLGLGGRGEKLFF
>.|TRBJ2-1|TRBD1|TRBV6-5
TGTGCCAGCAGGGAGGGACAGGGGGCGTACAATGAGCAGTTCTTC
CASREGQGAYNEQFF
>few|TRBJ1-2|.|TRBV14
TGTGCCAGCAGCCAAGAGGAATCAGGAGGAGGTGGCTACACCTTC
CASSQEESGGGGYTF
>.|TRBJ2-5|.|TRBV20-1
TGCAGTGCTCGGGGGAGGGAGACCCAGTACTTC
CSARGRETQYF
>.|TRBJ1-1|TRBD1|TRBV6-5
TGTGCCAGCAGTTACTCTTGGGACAGTGAAGCTTTCTTT
CASSYSWDSEAFF
>medium-sized|TRBJ1-5|TRBD1|TRBV30
TGTGCCTGGAGTACCGGGACAGGGATCCAGCCCCAGCATTTT
CAWSTGTGIQPQHF
>.|TRBJ2-2|.|TRBV30
TGTGCCTGTAGTGCGGGAAGTGGCGGGGAGCTGTTTTTT
CACSAGSGGELFF
>.|TRBJ2-1|.|TRBV7-9
TGTGCCAGCAGCTTACGATTGGGAGATCGGGAGGAGCAGTTCTTC
CASSLRLGDREEQFF
>.|TRBJ2-7|.|TRBV4-2
TGTGCCAGCAGCCAAGTCAGCGAGGCACGGTCTCTGTACGAGCAGTACTTC
CASSQVSEARSLYEQYF
>.|TRBJ1-3|TRBD1|TRBV12-5
TGTGCTAGTGGTCCGGGGACAGTTGCCGTTTTT
CASGPGTVAVF
>.|TRBJ2-2|.|TRBV11-2
TGTGCCAGCACCTACGATGCCTACGGGGAGCTGTTTTTT
CASTYDAYGELFF
>.|TRBJ1-3|TRBD1|TRBV29-1
TGCAGCGTCGAAGGGACAGGGGACTCTGGAAACACCATATATTTT
CSVEGTGDSGNTIYF
>.|TRBJ2-7|.|TRBV11-2
TGTGCCAGCAGCTTAGACAGGATTTCCTACGAGCAGTACTTC
CASSLDRISYEQYF
>few|TRBJ1-2|TRBD1|TRBV29-1
TGCAGCGTTGAAACGTTCGTGAGGGGCAGGGGGTCTGGCTACACCTTC
CSVETFVRGRGSGYTF